The 8 T cell receptor beta chains in this list originate from one sample, sequenced in a study of blood T cell repertoires in COVID-19 (dated by TCRdb to the early 2020s). The library was generated by the immunoSEQ multiplex PCR assay. TCRdb holds this immuneACCESS table with in-frame rearrangements only. Some clones are missing; in checked studies, unresolved V genes explain under half, and the rest has no known cause. The sample contains 96,000 or so clones, more than 80% of them found a single time. The top ten clones comprise around 5.2% of the sample. Specimen: peripheral blood. Receptors originate from a man at least 80 years old with COVID-19, enrolled during active disease.

The chain joins TRBV7-9 to TRBJ2-3; 8 positions agree with TRBD2. Germline CDR1 SEHNR, CDR2 FQNEAQ (reference sequence). V lost 5 bases and J lost 1; bases outside the gene matches: 8. The CDR3 totals 16 residues. CDR3 region: CASSHQGAGGTDTQYF. CDR3 nucleotides: TGTGCCAGCAGCCATCAGGGAGCGGGGGGCACAGATACGCAGTATTTT.

The chain has TRBV10-3 and TRBJ2-1, with TRBD2 matching over 7 bases. In germline, CDR1 is ENHRY, CDR2 SYGVKD. The ends lost 0 bases at V and 5 bases at J; junction bases unmatched: 7. The CDR3 totals 16 residues. The CDR3 DNA reads as TGTGCCATCAGTGAGTCAACGGCGGGAGAAGACAATGAGCAGTTCTTC. Its translation: CAISESTAGEDNEQFF.

The chain carries TRBV5-8 and TRBJ1-4; D call uncertain. The CDR3 contains 14 residues. V gave up 4 bases and J gave up 8 bases, with 15 bases separating them. Germline CDR1 and CDR2: SGHTS and YDEGEE. The CDR3 is CASSPGLGREKLFF. In DNA form, the CDR3 reads TGTGCCAGCAGCCCCGGCCTGGGGAGGGAAAAACTGTTTTTT.

This clone was detected once. The gene calls are TRBV7-2 and TRBJ1-5, with TRBD1 identical over 8 bases. The germline gives CDR1 SGHTA, CDR2 FQGNSA. V dropped 0 bases and J dropped 6; count of bases not matched to a gene: 4. The CDR3 covers 15 residues. The CDR3, as DNA: TGTGCCAGCAGCTTAGCCCACAGGGGGACTCAGCCCCAGCATTTT. Its translation: CASSLAHRGTQPQHF.

V usage is TRBV18 and J usage is TRBJ1-1; D is uncertain. Germline CDR1 KGHSH, CDR2 LQKENI. The CDR3 sequence is 13 residues long. V lost 2 bases and J 3 bases, leaving 7 bases between the germline ends. The CDR3 spells CASSPASDTEAFF. CDR3 bases: TGTGCCAGCTCACCAGCATCGGACACTGAAGCTTTCTTT.

V is TRBV5-1 and J is TRBJ2-3, with 8 bases matching TRBD1. Trimming took 2 bases from V and 2 from J; bases not matched to a gene: 4. The CDR3 has 15 residues. Per germline, CDR1 SGHRS and CDR2 YFSETQ. CDR3 bases: TGCGCCAGCAGCTTCGGACAGGGTATCACAGATACGCAGTATTTT. Translated, it gives CASSFGQGITDTQYF. Complete variable domain (other parts from reference TRBV5-1 and TRBJ2-3): KAGVTQTPRYLIKTRGQQVTLSCSPISGHRSVSWYQQTPGQGLQFLFEYFSETQRNKGNFPGRFSGRQFSNSRSEMNVSTLELGDSALYLCASSFGQGITDTQYFGPGTRLTVL.

About this clone: This same CDR3 is encoded by further DNA sequences in the sample. The chain joins TRBV2 to TRBJ1-1, with a weak D call TRBD1 (6 bases). V lost 5 bases, J lost 1 base, and 8 bases lay in between. The CDR3 contains 13 residues. Germline V CDR1 and CDR2: SNHLY, FYNNEI. CDR3 amino acids: CASSLQGNTEAFF. The CDR3 bases are TGTGCCAGCAGTCTACAGGGGAACACTGAAGCTTTCTTT.

V is TRBV5-1 and J is TRBJ1-1; TRBD1 is a possible D gene (5 bases). CDR1 is SGHRS, CDR2 YFSETQ, per germline. The CDR3 length is 13 residues. V lost 4 bases and J 3 bases, leaving 10 bases between the germline ends. In nucleotides, the CDR3 is TGCGCCAGCAGCAAGGGGCCGGACACTGAAGCTTTCTTT. Protein: CASSKGPDTEAFF.